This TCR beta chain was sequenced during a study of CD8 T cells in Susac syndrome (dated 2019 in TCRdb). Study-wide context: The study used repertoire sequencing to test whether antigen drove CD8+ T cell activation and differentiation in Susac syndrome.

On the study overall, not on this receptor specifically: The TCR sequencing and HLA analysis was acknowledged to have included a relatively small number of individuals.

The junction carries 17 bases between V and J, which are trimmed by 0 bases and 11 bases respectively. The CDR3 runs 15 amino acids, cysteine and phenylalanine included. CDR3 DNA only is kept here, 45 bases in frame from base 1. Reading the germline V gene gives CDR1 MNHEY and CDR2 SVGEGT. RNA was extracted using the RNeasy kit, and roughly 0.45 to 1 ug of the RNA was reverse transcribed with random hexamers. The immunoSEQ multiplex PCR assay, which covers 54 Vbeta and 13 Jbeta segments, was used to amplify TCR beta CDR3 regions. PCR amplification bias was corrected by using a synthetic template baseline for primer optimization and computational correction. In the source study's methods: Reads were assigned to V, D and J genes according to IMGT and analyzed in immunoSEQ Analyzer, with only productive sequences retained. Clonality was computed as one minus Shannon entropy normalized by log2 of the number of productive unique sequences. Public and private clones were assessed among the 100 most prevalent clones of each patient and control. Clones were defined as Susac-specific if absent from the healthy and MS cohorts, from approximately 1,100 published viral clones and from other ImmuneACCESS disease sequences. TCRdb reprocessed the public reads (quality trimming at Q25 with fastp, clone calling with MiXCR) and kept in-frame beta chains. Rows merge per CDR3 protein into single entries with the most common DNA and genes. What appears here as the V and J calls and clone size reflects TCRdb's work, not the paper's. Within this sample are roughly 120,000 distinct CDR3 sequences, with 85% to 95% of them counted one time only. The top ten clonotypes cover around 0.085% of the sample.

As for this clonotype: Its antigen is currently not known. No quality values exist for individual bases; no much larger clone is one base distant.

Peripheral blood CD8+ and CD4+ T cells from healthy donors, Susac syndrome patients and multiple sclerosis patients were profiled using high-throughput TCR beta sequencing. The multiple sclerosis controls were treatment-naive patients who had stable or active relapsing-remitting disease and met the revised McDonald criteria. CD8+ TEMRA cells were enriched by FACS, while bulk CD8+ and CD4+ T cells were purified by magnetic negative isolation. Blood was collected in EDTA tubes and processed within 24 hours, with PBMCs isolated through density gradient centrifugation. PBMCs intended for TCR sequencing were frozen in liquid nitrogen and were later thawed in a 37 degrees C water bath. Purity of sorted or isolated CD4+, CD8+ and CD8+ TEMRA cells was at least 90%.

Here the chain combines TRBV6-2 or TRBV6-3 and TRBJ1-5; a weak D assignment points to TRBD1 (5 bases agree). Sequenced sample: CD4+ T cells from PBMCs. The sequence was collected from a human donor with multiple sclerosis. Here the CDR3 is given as CASSYSTRGIGTQHF. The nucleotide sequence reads TGTGCCAGCAGTTACTCGACGCGGGGGATAGGGACCCAGCATTTT.